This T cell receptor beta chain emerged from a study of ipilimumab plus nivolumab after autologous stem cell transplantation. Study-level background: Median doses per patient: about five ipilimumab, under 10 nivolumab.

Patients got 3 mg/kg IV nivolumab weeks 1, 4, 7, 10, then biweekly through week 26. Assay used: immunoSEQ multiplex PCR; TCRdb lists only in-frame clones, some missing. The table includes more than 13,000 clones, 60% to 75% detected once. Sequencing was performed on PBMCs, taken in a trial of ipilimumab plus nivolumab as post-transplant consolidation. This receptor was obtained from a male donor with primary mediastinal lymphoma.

CDR3 sequence: CASSSRQSGETQYF. CDR3 nucleotides: TGTGCCAGCAGCTCCCGACAGAGCGGGGAGACCCAGTACTTC. The gene calls are TRBV7-9 and TRBJ2-5, with a possible D match to TRBD2 (6 bases). The CDR3 sequence is 14 residues long. Per the germline V gene, CDR1 is SEHNR and CDR2 is FQNEAQ (reference sequence). V was cut by 4 bases and J by 5 bases, with 14 bases left in between. The variable domain in full, with the rest retrieved from reference TRBV7-9 and TRBJ2-5, is DTGVSQNPRHKITKRGQNVTFRCDPISEHNRLYWYRQTLGQGPEFLTYFQNEAQLEKSRLLSDRFSAERPKGSFSTLEIQRTEQGDSAMYLCASSSRQSGETQYFGPGTRLLVL.